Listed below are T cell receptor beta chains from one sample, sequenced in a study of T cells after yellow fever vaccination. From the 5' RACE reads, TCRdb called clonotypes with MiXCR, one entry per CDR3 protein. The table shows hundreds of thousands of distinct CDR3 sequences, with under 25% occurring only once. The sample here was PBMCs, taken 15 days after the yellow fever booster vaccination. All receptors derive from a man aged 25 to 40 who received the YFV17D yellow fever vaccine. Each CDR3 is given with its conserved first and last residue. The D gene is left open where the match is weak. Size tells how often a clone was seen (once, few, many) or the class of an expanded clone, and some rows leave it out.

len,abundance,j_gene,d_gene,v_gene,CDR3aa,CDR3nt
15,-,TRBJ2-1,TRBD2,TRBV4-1,CASTVAGETYNEQFF,TGCGCCAGCACGGTAGCGGGAGAGACCTACAATGAGCAGTTCTTC
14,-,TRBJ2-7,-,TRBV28,CASSQPPLTYEQYF,TGTGCCAGCAGTCAGCCTCCCCTAACCTACGAGCAGTACTTC
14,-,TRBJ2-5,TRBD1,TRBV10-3,CAISMDRATQTQYF,TGTGCCATCAGTATGGACAGGGCGACGCAGACCCAGTACTTC
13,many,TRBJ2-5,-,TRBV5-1,CASAPFFQETQYF,TGCGCCAGCGCCCCTTTTTTCCAAGAGACCCAGTACTTC
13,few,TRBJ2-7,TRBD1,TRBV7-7,CASSRTGPAEQYF,TGTGCTAGCAGCCGGACAGGGCCAGCCGAGCAGTACTTC
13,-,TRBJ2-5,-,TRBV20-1,CSWREGARETQYF,TGCAGTTGGAGGGAGGGGGCGCGTGAGACCCAGTACTTC
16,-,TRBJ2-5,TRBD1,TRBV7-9,CASSLGTEWGQETQYF,TGTGCCAGCAGCTTGGGGACAGAGTGGGGTCAAGAGACCCAGTACTTC
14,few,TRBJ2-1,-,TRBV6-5,CASSSQGRGDEQFF,TGTGCCAGCAGTTCACAGGGCCGGGGCGATGAGCAGTTCTTC
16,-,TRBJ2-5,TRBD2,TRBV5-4,CASSRRLAGTQETQYF,TGTGCCAGCAGCCGTAGACTAGCGGGAACCCAAGAGACCCAGTACTTC
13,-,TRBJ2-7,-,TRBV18,CASRHRDNYEQYF,TGTGCCAGCCGTCACCGGGACAACTACGAGCAGTACTTC
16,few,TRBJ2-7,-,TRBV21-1,CASSSLTSGTSYEQYF,TGTGCCAGCAGCAGCCTTACTAGCGGGACTTCCTACGAGCAGTACTTC
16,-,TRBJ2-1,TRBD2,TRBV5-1,CASSLPGLAGPEGQFF,TGCGCCAGCAGCCTACCGGGACTAGCGGGGCCCGAGGGGCAGTTCTTC
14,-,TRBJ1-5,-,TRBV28,CASRRGGSNQPQHF,TGTGCCAGCAGAAGGGGGGGTAGCAATCAGCCCCAGCATTTT
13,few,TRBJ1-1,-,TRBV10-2,CASRADITSEAFF,TGCGCCAGCAGAGCTGACATCACGTCTGAAGCTTTCTTT
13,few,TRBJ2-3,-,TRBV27,CASSWKQGDTQYF,TGTGCCAGCAGTTGGAAACAGGGAGATACGCAGTATTTT
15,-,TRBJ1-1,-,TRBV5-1,CASSSSGMTNTEAFF,TGCGCCAGCAGCTCATCCGGGATGACAAACACTGAAGCTTTCTTT
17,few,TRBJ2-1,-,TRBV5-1,CASSFDGSLSSYNEQFF,TGCGCCAGCAGCTTTGACGGGTCCCTTAGCTCCTACAATGAGCAGTTCTTC
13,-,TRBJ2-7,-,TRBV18,CASSPGLSNEQYF,TGTGCCAGCTCACCAGGGCTATCAAACGAGCAGTACTTC
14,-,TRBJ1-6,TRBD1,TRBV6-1,CASSPGQGLSPLHF,TGTGCCAGCAGCCCGGGACAGGGGCTTTCACCCCTCCACTTT
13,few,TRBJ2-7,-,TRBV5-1,CASSFGKDHEQYF,TGCGCCAGCAGCTTCGGGAAAGATCACGAGCAGTACTTC
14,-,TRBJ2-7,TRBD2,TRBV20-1,CSARDVTSVYEQYF,TGCAGTGCTAGAGATGTGACTAGCGTCTACGAGCAGTACTTC
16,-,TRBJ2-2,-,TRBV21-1,CASSPARLGNTGELFF,TGTGCCAGCAGCCCCGCGCGCCTGGGGAACACCGGGGAGCTGTTTTTT
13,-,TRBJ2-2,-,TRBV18,CASSPPVTGELFF,TGTGCCAGCTCACCGCCGGTCACCGGGGAGCTGTTTTTT
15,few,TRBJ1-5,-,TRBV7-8,CASSLGIQGIQPQHF,TGTGCCAGCAGCTTAGGTATTCAGGGGATTCAGCCCCAGCATTTT
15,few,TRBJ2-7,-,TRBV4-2,CASSQAVRGGYEQYF,TGTGCCAGCAGCCAAGCCGTCCGGGGAGGATACGAGCAGTACTTC
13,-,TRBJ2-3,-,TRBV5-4,CAGGLGVTDTQYF,TGTGCCGGGGGTCTGGGGGTGACAGATACGCAGTATTTT
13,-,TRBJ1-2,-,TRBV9,CASNREANYGYTF,TGTGCCAGCAACAGGGAAGCTAACTATGGCTACACCTTC
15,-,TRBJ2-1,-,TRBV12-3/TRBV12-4,CASSEGAQFYNEQFF,TGTGCCAGCAGTGAAGGGGCCCAATTCTACAATGAGCAGTTCTTC
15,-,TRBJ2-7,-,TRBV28,CASSSSSVNSYEQYF,TGTGCCAGCAGTTCCTCTAGCGTCAACTCCTACGAGCAGTACTTC
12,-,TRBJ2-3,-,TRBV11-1,CASSRGGHTQYF,TGTGCCAGCAGTCGGGGCGGACATACGCAGTATTTT
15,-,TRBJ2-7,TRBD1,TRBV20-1,CSARSGQGISYEQYF,TGCAGTGCTAGGTCGGGACAGGGAATCTCATACGAGCAGTACTTC
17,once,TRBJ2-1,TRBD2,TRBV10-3,CAISPGLSGSSYNEQFF,TGTGCCATCAGCCCGGGGCTTAGCGGGAGTTCCTACAATGAGCAGTTCTTC
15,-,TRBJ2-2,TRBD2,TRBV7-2,CASSSLAGVSGELFF,TGTGCCAGCAGCTCCCTAGCGGGAGTGTCCGGGGAGCTGTTTTTT
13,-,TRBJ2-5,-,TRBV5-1,CASRLRDQETQYF,TGCGCCAGCAGATTAAGGGACCAAGAGACCCAGTACTTC
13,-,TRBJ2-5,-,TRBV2,CASSVGYQETQYF,TGTGCCAGCAGTGTGGGGTACCAAGAGACCCAGTACTTC
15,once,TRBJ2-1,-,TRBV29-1,CSVGGDGYTYNEQFF,TGCAGCGTTGGGGGGGACGGTTATACCTACAATGAGCAGTTCTTC
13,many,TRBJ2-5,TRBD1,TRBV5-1,CASSIQGEETQYF,TGCGCCAGCAGCATCCAGGGGGAAGAGACCCAGTACTTC
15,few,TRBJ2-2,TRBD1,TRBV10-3,CAISGGQGNTGELFF,TGTGCCATCAGTGGCGGACAGGGGAACACCGGGGAGCTGTTTTTT
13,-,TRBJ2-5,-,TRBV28,CASRRDQWETQYF,TGTGCCAGCAGACGGGACCAATGGGAGACCCAGTACTTC
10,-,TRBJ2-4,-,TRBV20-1,CSAGTNIQYF,TGCAGTGCCGGCACAAACATTCAGTACTTC
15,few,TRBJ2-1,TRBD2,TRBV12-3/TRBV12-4,CASSLRAGDADEQFF,TGTGCCAGCAGTTTACGAGCGGGAGATGCCGATGAGCAGTTCTTC
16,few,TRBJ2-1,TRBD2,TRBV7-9,CASSLEREGSYNEQFF,TGTGCCAGCAGCTTAGAGCGGGAGGGGTCCTACAATGAGCAGTTCTTC
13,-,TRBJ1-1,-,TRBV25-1,CASSEFQNTEAFF,TGTGCCAGCAGTGAATTTCAGAACACTGAAGCTTTCTTT
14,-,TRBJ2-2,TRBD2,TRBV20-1,CSASTGGLTGELFF,TGCAGTGCTAGCACGGGAGGCCTCACCGGGGAGCTGTTTTTT
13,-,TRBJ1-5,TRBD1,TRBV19,CASSAGQLLPQHF,TGTGCCAGTAGCGCGGGACAGCTTCTGCCCCAGCATTTT
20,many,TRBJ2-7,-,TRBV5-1,CASSLAGNGNPSLPTYEQYF,TGCGCCAGCAGCTTGGCAGGGAACGGCAACCCGAGTTTGCCAACCTACGAGCAGTACTTC
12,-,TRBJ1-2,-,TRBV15,CATGGATVGYTF,TGTGCCACCGGGGGAGCGACGGTTGGCTACACCTTC
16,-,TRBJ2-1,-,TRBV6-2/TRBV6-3,CASSLRDRTTYNEQFF,TGTGCCAGCAGTCTACGGGACCGGACAACCTACAATGAGCAGTTCTTC
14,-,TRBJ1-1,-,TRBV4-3,CASSQVAANTEAFF,TGCGCCAGCAGCCAAGTGGCAGCGAACACTGAAGCTTTCTTT
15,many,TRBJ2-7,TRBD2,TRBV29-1,CSQTLAGGPAYEQYF,TGCAGCCAAACCCTAGCGGGAGGGCCAGCCTACGAGCAGTACTTC
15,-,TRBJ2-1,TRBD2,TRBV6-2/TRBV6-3,CASSYASGSIYEQFF,TGTGCCAGCAGTTACGCTAGCGGGAGTATCTATGAGCAGTTCTTC
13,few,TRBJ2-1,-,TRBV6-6,CASRTSQGGEQFF,TGTGCCAGCAGAACAAGTCAAGGGGGGGAGCAGTTCTTC
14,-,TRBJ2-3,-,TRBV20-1,CSARVQRGSDTQYF,TGCAGTGCTAGAGTACAGAGGGGGTCAGATACGCAGTATTTT
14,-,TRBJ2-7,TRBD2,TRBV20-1,CSARGRAGPREQYF,TGCAGTGCCCGTGGTAGAGCGGGACCAAGAGAGCAGTACTTC
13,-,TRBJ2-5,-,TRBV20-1,CSAKREWGETQYF,TGCAGTGCTAAACGGGAGTGGGGAGAGACCCAGTACTTC
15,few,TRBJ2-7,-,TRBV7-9,CASSLAGTLRYEQYF,TGTGCCAGCAGCTTAGCCGGGACACTTCGCTACGAGCAGTACTTC
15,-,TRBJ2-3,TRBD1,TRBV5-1,CASSPADRLTDTQYF,TGCGCCAGCAGCCCGGCGGACAGGCTCACAGATACGCAGTATTTT
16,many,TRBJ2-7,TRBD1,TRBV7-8,CASSLPGQGSSYEQYF,TGTGCCAGCAGCTTACCCGGACAGGGGAGCTCCTACGAGCAGTACTTC
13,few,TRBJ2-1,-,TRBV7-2,CASSSRQINEQFF,TGTGCCAGCAGCTCCCGACAGATTAATGAGCAGTTCTTC
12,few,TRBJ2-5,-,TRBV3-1,CASSQGWETQYF,TGTGCCAGCAGCCAAGGGTGGGAGACCCAGTACTTC